The present T cell receptor beta chain was sequenced within a study of T cell repertoires in cytomegalovirus infection. On the study more broadly: Signatures in public TCR beta sequences pointed to both CMV infection and matching HLA type. Study outcomes and limitations: Dominant in the ex vivo response were TCR beta clonotypes restricted by HLA-C and specific for CMV.

TCRdb processed the reads anew with MiXCR; each CDR3 protein has one entry. The profile shows approximately 250,000 distinct CDR3 sequences, roughly 10% of them singletons. This clonotype was observed at least ten times. Antigen: not known. Germline V lookup: CDR1 SGHTA, CDR2 FQGTGA. The CDR3 spans 14 residues. Trimming shortened V by 4 bases and J by 4 bases, and 13 bases separated the two germline ends. This receptor was taken from a human donor in good health (CMV status not recorded). Some clones in this sample may be carry-over from other donors' samples. This chain joins TRBV7-3 and TRBJ1-1; D gene unclear. The sequenced sample consisted of PBMCs. The CDR3 spells CASSSQVGITEAFF. CDR3 sequence (DNA): TGTGCCAGCAGCTCCCAAGTGGGGATCACTGAAGCTTTCTTT.